Listed below are T cell receptor beta chains from one sample, sequenced in a study of T-cell reconstitution after alpha-beta-depleted transplantation in children. TCRdb recomputed calls from the PCR reads with MiXCR, one row per CDR3 protein. The data show under 250,000 distinct CDR3 sequences, around a sixth seen once. Sequenced here: PBMCs, mostly from graft donor cells, sampled 360 days after TCRalphabeta/CD19-depleted stem cell transplant. All receptors come from a male patient aged 2-10 years who had a stem cell transplant for acute lymphoblastic leukemia, so the T cells may come from the graft donor. The CDR3 runs from the conserved cysteine through the conserved F or W. A D gene is named only where the DNA matches it firmly. Part of the rows lack a size; the others show once, few, many or a class for expanded clones.

size	V	J	D	CDR3	DNA
-	TRBV5-1	TRBJ2-5	-	CASSFEGSETQYF	TGCGCCAGCAGCTTTGAGGGTTCAGAGACCCAGTACTTC
-	TRBV12-3/TRBV12-4	TRBJ2-1	TRBD2	CASSGLAGGPPLGEQFF	TGTGCCAGCAGTGGGCTAGCGGGAGGACCTCCTTTGGGTGAGCAGTTCTTC
many	TRBV29-1	TRBJ1-5	-	CSVAIGTSDQPQHF	TGCAGCGTTGCAATTGGGACATCCGATCAGCCCCAGCATTTT
-	TRBV2	TRBJ2-1	TRBD1	CASRTGTGVSYNEQFF	TGTGCCAGCAGGACCGGGACAGGGGTCTCCTACAATGAGCAGTTCTTC
-	TRBV7-8	TRBJ2-2	TRBD1	CASSENRGRHTGELFF	TGTGCCAGCAGCGAAAACAGGGGGCGGCACACCGGGGAGCTGTTTTTT
few	TRBV6-5	TRBJ2-7	-	CASSYSSWDYEQYF	TGTGCCAGCAGTTACTCGAGTTGGGACTACGAGCAGTACTTC
few	TRBV27	TRBJ2-3	-	CASKYTDTQYF	TGTGCCAGCAAGTACACAGATACGCAGTATTTT
few	TRBV9	TRBJ1-5	-	CASSVGRQSNQPQHF	TGTGCCAGCAGCGTAGGCCGACAGAGCAATCAGCCCCAGCATTTT
-	TRBV5-1	TRBJ1-4	TRBD1	CASSLTRGAAAGNEKLFF	TGCGCCAGCAGCTTGACCAGGGGGGCCGCAGCGGGAAATGAAAAACTGTTTTTT
-	TRBV4-3	TRBJ2-1	-	CASSSRGPGLVLYNEQFF	TGCGCCAGCAGCTCGAGGGGGCCGGGACTCGTGCTCTACAATGAGCAGTTCTTC
few	TRBV6-2/TRBV6-3	TRBJ2-1	-	CASSVAQGLAPNEQFF	TGTGCCAGCAGCGTCGCACAGGGTTTAGCCCCCAATGAGCAGTTCTTC
few	TRBV29-1	TRBJ2-7	-	CSVGTALGLEQYF	TGCAGCGTTGGGACAGCTTTGGGACTCGAGCAGTACTTC
-	TRBV20-1	TRBJ1-3	TRBD1	CSARGQGSDSGNTIYF	TGCAGTGCTAGGGGACAGGGAAGCGACTCTGGAAACACCATATATTTT
few	TRBV7-2	TRBJ1-2	TRBD1	CASSPTGAVAYGYTF	TGTGCCAGCAGCCCGACAGGGGCGGTGGCTTATGGCTACACCTTC
-	TRBV4-1	TRBJ2-5	-	CASSQDLFESRETQYF	TGCGCCAGCAGCCAAGATCTGTTCGAGTCCAGGGAGACCCAGTACTTC
-	TRBV13	TRBJ2-7	-	CASSLGKSSYEQYF	TGTGCCAGCAGCTTAGGGAAGTCCTCCTACGAGCAGTACTTC
-	TRBV28	TRBJ1-1	TRBD1	CASSPDRGVLTEAFF	TGTGCCAGCAGTCCGGACAGGGGTGTACTAACAGAAGCTTTCTTT
-	TRBV5-4	TRBJ2-7	-	CASSPRSPAETYEQYF	TGTGCCAGCAGCCCTCGCTCTCCAGCGGAGACCTACGAGCAGTACTTC
few	TRBV12-3/TRBV12-4	TRBJ2-1	TRBD1	CASSFQGATYNEQFF	TGTGCCAGCAGTTTTCAGGGGGCAACCTACAATGAGCAGTTCTTC
many	TRBV5-1	TRBJ1-2	TRBD1	CASSLGTGGHYGYTF	TGCGCCAGCAGCTTGGGGACAGGGGGACACTATGGCTACACCTTC
-	TRBV5-1	TRBJ2-5	TRBD2	CASSSAGLAGVETQYF	TGCGCCAGCAGCTCAGCGGGACTAGCGGGAGTAGAGACCCAGTACTTC
few	TRBV7-6	TRBJ1-6	-	CASRPINSPLHF	TGTGCCAGCAGACCTATAAATTCACCCCTCCACTTT
-	TRBV27	TRBJ2-7	-	CASRPFGGSYEQYF	TGTGCCAGCCGCCCCTTCGGGGGCTCCTACGAGCAGTACTTC
-	TRBV12-3/TRBV12-4	TRBJ1-5	-	CASSLAWDGNQPQHF	TGTGCCAGCAGTTTGGCCTGGGATGGCAATCAGCCCCAGCATTTT
-	TRBV5-6	TRBJ1-6	-	CASSRDDHSPLHF	TGTGCCAGCAGCCGAGACGACCATTCACCCCTCCACTTT
-	TRBV6-2/TRBV6-3	TRBJ2-1	-	CASSNLERNEQFF	TGTGCCAGCAGTAACCTAGAGAGGAATGAGCAGTTCTTC
-	TRBV7-2	TRBJ1-2	-	CASSSYTRDNNYGYTF	TGTGCCAGCAGCTCGTATACCAGGGACAACAACTATGGCTACACCTTC
-	TRBV20-1	TRBJ2-7	TRBD1	CSARSQGAPNEQYF	TGCAGTGCTAGATCGCAGGGGGCTCCCAACGAGCAGTACTTC
-	TRBV25-1	TRBJ2-1	-	CARSPLRQCSYNEQFF	TGTGCCAGGAGCCCCCTGCGACAGTGCTCCTACAATGAGCAGTTCTTC
-	TRBV10-3	TRBJ1-1	TRBD1	CAISLTGKNTEAFF	TGTGCCATCAGTTTGACAGGGAAGAACACTGAAGCTTTCTTT
-	TRBV21-1	TRBJ2-6	-	CASSKSMGSGANVLTF	TGTGCCAGCAGCAAGTCGATGGGGTCTGGGGCCAACGTCCTGACTTTC
-	TRBV29-1	TRBJ2-3	-	CSVVPTNGWQDTQYF	TGCAGCGTTGTACCGACGAATGGGTGGCAAGATACGCAGTATTTT
-	TRBV5-1	TRBJ1-1	TRBD1	CVTRPGTGMFTEAFF	TGCGTCACAAGACCCGGGACAGGGATGTTTACTGAAGCTTTCTTT
few	TRBV5-5	TRBJ1-2	-	CASSLAAVQFLYGYTF	TGTGCCAGCAGCTTGGCAGCGGTCCAATTCCTCTATGGCTACACCTTC
-	TRBV20-1	TRBJ2-3	-	CSAMTPKHEDTQYF	TGCAGTGCCATGACACCTAAGCATGAGGATACGCAGTATTTT
-	TRBV18	TRBJ2-3	-	CASSPRDGDTQYF	TGTGCCAGCTCACCGCGAGACGGAGATACGCAGTATTTT
many	TRBV9	TRBJ1-1	-	CASSSPVRGAEAFF	TGTGCCAGCAGCTCCCCAGTTCGGGGGGCTGAAGCTTTCTTT
-	TRBV12-3/TRBV12-4	TRBJ2-5	-	CASSPWDLFRETQYF	TGTGCCAGCAGCCCCTGGGACCTCTTTAGGGAGACCCAGTACTTC
-	TRBV12-3/TRBV12-4	TRBJ2-7	TRBD2	CASSLFTSGGYEQYF	TGTGCCAGCAGTTTGTTTACTAGCGGGGGATACGAGCAGTACTTC
few	TRBV25-1	TRBJ2-7	-	CASSEYGGYEQYF	TGTGCCAGCAGTGAATACGGCGGCTACGAGCAGTACTTC
few	TRBV28	TRBJ2-7	-	CASSGGWGEQYF	TGTGCCAGCAGTGGGGGGTGGGGGGAGCAGTACTTC
-	TRBV6-1	TRBJ1-2	-	CASSALASGWGGYTF	TGTGCCAGCAGTGCCCTAGCCTCAGGGTGGGGAGGCTACACCTTC
few	TRBV11-2	TRBJ1-6	-	CASSPGRTNSPLHF	TGTGCCAGCAGCCCAGGACGGACGAATTCACCCCTCCACTTT
-	TRBV20-1	TRBJ2-7	-	CSARDTQVSLVQYF	TGCAGTGCTAGAGATACACAGGTATCTCTGGTGCAGTACTTC
-	TRBV7-2	TRBJ2-3	-	CASKRGADTQYF	TGTGCCAGCAAGCGTGGCGCAGATACGCAGTATTTT
many	TRBV5-1	TRBJ2-5	-	CASSLVSASGKETQYF	TGCGCCAGCAGCTTGGTTAGCGCGTCGGGGAAAGAGACCCAGTACTTC
many	TRBV7-6	TRBJ2-2	TRBD2	CASSRTSGGLGELFF	TGTGCCAGCAGCCGGACTAGCGGGGGACTCGGGGAGCTGTTTTTT
-	TRBV12-3/TRBV12-4	TRBJ2-1	-	CASSLRGAGDEQFF	TGTGCCAGCAGTCTAAGAGGGGCAGGCGATGAGCAGTTCTTC
many	TRBV7-2	TRBJ2-2	-	CASKMGGGERTGELFF	TGTGCCAGCAAAATGGGAGGGGGAGAGAGAACCGGGGAGCTGTTTTTT
few	TRBV20-1	TRBJ1-6	-	CSASGGRNSPLHF	TGCAGTGCTAGTGGGGGGAGGAATTCACCCCTCCACTTT
-	TRBV12-3/TRBV12-4	TRBJ2-3	TRBD2	CASTFGGGADTQYF	TGTGCCAGCACCTTCGGCGGGGGGGCTGATACGCAGTATTTT
-	TRBV5-1	TRBJ1-1	TRBD1	CASSLLGGQRHTEAFF	TGCGCCAGCAGCCTACTAGGGGGACAGAGGCACACTGAAGCTTTCTTT
many	TRBV20-1	TRBJ1-6	-	CSASGQVYNSPLHF	TGCAGTGCTAGCGGGCAGGTCTATAATTCACCCCTCCACTTT
-	TRBV27	TRBJ2-4	-	CASSSNQFSAKNIQYF	TGTGCCAGCAGTTCCAACCAGTTCTCGGCCAAAAACATTCAGTACTTC
-	TRBV10-3	TRBJ2-4	TRBD1	CAISEGTEKNIQYF	TGTGCCATCAGTGAAGGGACAGAGAAAAACATTCAGTACTTC
many	TRBV28	TRBJ2-1	TRBD2	CASRSIRLAGKGEQFF	TGTGCCAGCAGATCTATACGACTAGCGGGAAAGGGTGAGCAGTTCTTC